Sequencing of this TCR beta chain was carried out in a study of metastatic and nonmetastatic thyroid tumors. Study-wide background: Blood and tumor or nodule tissue repertoires from malignant and benign thyroid patients were compared.

About this clone: The antigen is unknown.

Findings and caveats of the study: Malignant tumors reportedly showed significantly higher TCR beta diversity than benign nodules in both blood and tumor.

All patients were treatment-naive before thyroid surgery. Germline values: CDR1 SGHRS, CDR2 YFSETQ. V was trimmed by 4 bases and J by 4 bases, leaving 21 bases between them. This CDR3 region has 17 residues. Study processing details: A classifier of distant metastasis in papillary thyroid cancer was built from CDR3 differences (across clinicopathological groups). Using MiXCR, TCRdb re-called clones from the PCR reads. The V and J calls follow TCRdb's processing rather than the paper's. The profile shows roughly 4,500 clones, 17% of them singletons. V is TRBV5-1 and J is TRBJ2-1; perhaps TRBD2 as D (6 bases). The sample consisted of adjacent normal tissue. The TCR was taken from a female donor with papillary thyroid cancer or a benign thyroid nodule (not recorded which). Some clones in this sample may be carry-over from other donors' samples. Here the CDR3 DNA reads TGCGCCAGCAGCCCCCGGGTGTCGGTTGGGGGGTACAATGAGCAGTTCTTC. This codes for CASSPRVSVGGYNEQFF.